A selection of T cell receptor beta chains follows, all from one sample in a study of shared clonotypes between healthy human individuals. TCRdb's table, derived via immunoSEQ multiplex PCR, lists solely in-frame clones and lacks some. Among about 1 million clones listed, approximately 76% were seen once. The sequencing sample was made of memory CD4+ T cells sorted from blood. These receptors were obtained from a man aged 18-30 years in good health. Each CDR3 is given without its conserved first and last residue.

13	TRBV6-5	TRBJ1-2	ASSRTGFGNYGYT
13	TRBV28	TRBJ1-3	ATLGGGDSGNTIY
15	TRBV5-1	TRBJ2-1	ASSLAAGGEMRVEQF
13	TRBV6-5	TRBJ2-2	ASSLDRGNTGELF
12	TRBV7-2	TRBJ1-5	ASSLEFSNQPQH
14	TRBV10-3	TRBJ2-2	AISESKGGGTGELF
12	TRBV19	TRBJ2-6	ASARILQSNVLT
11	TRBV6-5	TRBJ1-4	ASSPDYGEKLF
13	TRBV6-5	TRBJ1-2	ASSYSTGGANGYT
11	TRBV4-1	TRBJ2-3	ASSQVGTDTQY
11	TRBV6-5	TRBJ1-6	ASRPRGGSPLH
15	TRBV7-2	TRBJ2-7	ASSFRSSGTINYEQY
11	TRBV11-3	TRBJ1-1	ASSLSKNTEAF
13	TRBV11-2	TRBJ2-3	ASSLAGEWTDTQY
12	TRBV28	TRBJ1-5	ASSLQGPNQPQH
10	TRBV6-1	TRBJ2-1	ASTRGWDEQF
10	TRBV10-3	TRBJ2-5	AIRGPKETQY
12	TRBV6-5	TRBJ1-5	ASSSGGSNQPQH
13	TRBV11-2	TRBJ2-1	ASSKARVRYNEQF
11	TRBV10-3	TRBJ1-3	AANEGSGNTIY
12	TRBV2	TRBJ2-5	ASSLTEGRGTQY
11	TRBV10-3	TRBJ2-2	AISEKAERELF
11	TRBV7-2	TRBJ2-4	ASSDYPGDRRY
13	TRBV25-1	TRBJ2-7	ASSNRATGSYEQY
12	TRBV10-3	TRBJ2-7	AVTVGDRGYEQY
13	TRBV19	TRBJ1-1	ASSIRGGQANEAF
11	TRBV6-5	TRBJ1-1	ASSYSGGTEAF
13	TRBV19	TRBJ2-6	ASSIGHPGANVLT
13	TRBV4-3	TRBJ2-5	ASSPGTGGFETQY
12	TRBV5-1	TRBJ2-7	ASSPETFSYEQY
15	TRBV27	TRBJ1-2	ASSSTLAGKANYGYT
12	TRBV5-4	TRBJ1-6	ASSLDRGREPLH
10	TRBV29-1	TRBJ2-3	SVEVATDTQY
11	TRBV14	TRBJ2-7	ASSRGQSYEQY
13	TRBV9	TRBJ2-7	ASSVDVEAYYEQY
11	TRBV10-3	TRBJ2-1	ATTISGETEQF
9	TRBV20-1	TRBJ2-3	SAAVGLEGY